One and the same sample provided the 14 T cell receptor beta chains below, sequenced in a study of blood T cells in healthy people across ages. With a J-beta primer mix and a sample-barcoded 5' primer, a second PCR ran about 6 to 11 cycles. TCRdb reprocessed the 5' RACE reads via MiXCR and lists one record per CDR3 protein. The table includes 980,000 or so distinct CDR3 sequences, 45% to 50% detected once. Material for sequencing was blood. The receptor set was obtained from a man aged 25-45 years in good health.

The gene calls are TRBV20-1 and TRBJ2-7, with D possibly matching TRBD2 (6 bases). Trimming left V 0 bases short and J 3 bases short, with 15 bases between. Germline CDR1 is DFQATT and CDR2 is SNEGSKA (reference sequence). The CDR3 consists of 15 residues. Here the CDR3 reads CSARDEGLNIYEQYF. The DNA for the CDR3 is TGCAGTGCTAGAGATGAGGGACTCAATATCTACGAGCAGTACTTC.

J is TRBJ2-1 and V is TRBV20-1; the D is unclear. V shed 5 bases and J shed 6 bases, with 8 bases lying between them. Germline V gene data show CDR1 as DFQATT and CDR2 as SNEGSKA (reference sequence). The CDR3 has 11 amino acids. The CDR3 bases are TGCAGTGCTGCCAACGGCAATGAGCAGTTCTTC. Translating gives CSAANGNEQFF.

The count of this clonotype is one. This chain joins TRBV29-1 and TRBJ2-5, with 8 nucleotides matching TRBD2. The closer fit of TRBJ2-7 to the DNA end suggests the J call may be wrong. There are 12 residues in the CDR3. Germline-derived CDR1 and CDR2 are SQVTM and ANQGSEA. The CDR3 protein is CSTGGDSYEQYF. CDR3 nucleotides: TGCAGCACGGGGGGGGACTCCTACGAGCAGTACTTC.

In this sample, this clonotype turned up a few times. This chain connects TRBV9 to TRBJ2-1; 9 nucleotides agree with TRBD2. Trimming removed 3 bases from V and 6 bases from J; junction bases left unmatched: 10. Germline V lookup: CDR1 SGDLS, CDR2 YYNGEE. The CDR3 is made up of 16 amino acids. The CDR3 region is CASSAMAGGPLNEQFF. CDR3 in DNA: TGTGCCAGCAGCGCAATGGCGGGGGGGCCCCTCAATGAGCAGTTCTTC.

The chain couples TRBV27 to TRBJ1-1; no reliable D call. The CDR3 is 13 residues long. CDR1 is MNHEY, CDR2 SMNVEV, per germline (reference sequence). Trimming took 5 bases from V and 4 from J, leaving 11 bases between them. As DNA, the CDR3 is TGTGCCAGCAGTGCTGATATGAGCACTGAAGCTTTCTTT. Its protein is CASSADMSTEAFF.

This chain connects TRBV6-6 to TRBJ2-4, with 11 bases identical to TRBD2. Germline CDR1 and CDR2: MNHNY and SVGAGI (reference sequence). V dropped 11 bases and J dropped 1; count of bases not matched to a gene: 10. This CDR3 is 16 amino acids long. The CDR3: CAGTSGGDAAKNIQYF. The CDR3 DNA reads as TGTGCCGGAACTAGCGGGGGCGACGCGGCCAAAAACATTCAGTACTTC.

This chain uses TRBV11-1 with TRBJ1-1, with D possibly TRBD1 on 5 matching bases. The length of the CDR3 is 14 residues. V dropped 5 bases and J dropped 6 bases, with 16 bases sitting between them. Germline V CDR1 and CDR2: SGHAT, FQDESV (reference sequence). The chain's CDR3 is CASSQNSGFAEAFF. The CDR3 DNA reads TGTGCCAGCAGCCAAAACTCAGGGTTCGCTGAAGCTTTCTTT.

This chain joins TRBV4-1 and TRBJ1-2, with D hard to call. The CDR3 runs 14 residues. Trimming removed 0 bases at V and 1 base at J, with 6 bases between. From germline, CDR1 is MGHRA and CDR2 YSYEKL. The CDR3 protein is CASSQESVNYGYTF. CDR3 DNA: TGCGCCAGCAGCCAAGAATCAGTTAACTATGGCTACACCTTC.

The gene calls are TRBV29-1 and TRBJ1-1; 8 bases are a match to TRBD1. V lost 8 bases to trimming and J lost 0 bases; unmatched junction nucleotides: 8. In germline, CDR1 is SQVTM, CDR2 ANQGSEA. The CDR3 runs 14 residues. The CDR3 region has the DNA TGCAGCACACAGGGGGACAGGATGAACACTGAAGCTTTCTTT. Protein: CSTQGDRMNTEAFF.

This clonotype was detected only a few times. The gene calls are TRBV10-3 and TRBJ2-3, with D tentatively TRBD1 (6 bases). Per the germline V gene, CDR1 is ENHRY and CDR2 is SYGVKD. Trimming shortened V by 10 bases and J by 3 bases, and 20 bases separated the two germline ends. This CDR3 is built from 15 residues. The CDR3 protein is CATLGLGARTDTQYF. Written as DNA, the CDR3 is TGTGCCACCCTAGGTTTGGGGGCTAGAACAGATACGCAGTATTTT.

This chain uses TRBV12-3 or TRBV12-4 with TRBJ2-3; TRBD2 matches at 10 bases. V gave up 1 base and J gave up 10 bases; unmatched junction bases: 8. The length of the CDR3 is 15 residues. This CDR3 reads CASSLGGLAGAAQYF. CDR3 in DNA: TGTGCCAGCAGTTTAGGGGGGCTAGCGGGGGCTGCGCAGTATTTT.

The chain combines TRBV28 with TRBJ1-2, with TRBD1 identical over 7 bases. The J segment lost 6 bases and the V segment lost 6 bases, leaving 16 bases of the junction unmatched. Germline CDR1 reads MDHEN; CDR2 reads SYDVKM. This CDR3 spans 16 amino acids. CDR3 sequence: CASSPGTDLAMDGYTF. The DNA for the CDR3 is TGTGCCAGCAGCCCCGGGACAGACCTCGCTATGGATGGCTACACCTTC.

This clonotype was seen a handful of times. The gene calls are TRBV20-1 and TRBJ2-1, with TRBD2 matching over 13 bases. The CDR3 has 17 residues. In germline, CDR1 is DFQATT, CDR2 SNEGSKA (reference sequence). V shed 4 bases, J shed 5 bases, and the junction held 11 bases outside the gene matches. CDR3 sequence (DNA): TGCAGTGCTACTACAGTGATGACTAGCGGGGGGAACAATGAGCAGTTCTTC. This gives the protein CSATTVMTSGGNNEQFF.

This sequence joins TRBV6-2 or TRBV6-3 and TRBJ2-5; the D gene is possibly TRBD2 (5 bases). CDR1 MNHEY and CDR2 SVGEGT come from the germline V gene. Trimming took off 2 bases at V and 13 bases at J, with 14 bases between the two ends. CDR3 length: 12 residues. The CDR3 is CASSYVPGLLYF. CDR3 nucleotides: TGTGCCAGCAGTTACGTCCCTGGACTCCTGTACTTC.